This T cell receptor beta chain was documented in a study of blood T cell repertoires in COVID-19. Study details: The United States, Italy and Spain supplied acute and convalescent COVID-19 samples. Sample material is recorded as cDNA or gDNA derived from T cells, B-cell-depleted T cells, or PBMCs.

Those enrolled, adults aged roughly 18 to 95 years, came from roughly 23 US areas. Recovery meant two consecutive negative NP/OP PCR tests, professional clearance, or resolved symptoms. Sequenced by immunoSEQ multiplex PCR; TCRdb stores in-frame clones only, minus some. The data contain a few hundred thousand clones, roughly 87% of them seen just once; the ten biggest clones take up about 6%. The TCR originated in a woman aged 25-40 years who had recovered from COVID-19. Sequencing was carried out using PBMCs or T cells enriched from blood (not recorded which).

The CDR3, as DNA: TGTGCCAGCAGTGAGAGGGGGCTAGATCAGCCCCAGCATTTT. Translation: CASSERGLDQPQHF. The V gene is TRBV2, the J gene TRBJ1-5; 7 bases agree with TRBD1. The CDR3 length is 14 residues. With 3 bases clipped from V and 5 bases from J, the junction kept 4 bases outside the gene matches. Germline values: CDR1 SNHLY, CDR2 FYNNEI.